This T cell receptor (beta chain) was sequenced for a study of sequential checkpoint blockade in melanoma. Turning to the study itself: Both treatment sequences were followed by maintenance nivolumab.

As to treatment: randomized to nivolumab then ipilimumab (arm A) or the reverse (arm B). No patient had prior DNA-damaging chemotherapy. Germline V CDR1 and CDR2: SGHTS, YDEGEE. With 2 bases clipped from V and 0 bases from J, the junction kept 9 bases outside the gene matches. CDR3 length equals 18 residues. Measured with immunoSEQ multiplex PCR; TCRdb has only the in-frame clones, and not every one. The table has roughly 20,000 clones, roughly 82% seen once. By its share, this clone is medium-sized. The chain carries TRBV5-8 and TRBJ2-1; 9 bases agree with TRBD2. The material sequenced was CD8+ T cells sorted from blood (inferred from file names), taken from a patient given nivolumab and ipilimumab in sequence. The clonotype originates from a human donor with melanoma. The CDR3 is CASSLVFGSGGSYNEQFF. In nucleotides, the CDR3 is TGTGCCAGCAGCTTAGTTTTTGGTAGCGGGGGCTCCTACAATGAGCAGTTCTTC.